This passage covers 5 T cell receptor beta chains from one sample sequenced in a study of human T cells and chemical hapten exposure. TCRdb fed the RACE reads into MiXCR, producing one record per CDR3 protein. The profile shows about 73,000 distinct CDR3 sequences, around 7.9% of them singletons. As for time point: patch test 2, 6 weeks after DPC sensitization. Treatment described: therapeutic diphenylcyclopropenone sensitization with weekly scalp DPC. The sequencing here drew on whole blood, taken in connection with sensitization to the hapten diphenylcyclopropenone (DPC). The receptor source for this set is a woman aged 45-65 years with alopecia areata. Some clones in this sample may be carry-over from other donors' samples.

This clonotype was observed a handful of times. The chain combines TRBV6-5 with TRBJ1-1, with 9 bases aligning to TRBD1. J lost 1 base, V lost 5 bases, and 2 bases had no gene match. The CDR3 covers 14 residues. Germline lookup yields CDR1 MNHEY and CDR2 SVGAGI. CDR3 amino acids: CASSGTGTNTEAFF. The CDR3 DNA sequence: TGTGCCAGCAGTGGGACAGGGACGAACACTGAAGCTTTCTTT.

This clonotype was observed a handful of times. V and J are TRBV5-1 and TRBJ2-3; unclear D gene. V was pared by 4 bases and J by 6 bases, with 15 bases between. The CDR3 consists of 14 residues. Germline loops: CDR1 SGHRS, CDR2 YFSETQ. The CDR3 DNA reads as TGCGCCAGCAGCCCCGTGTCCACCTCCGATACGCAGTATTTT. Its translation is CASSPVSTSDTQYF. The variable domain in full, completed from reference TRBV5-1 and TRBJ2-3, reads KAGVTQTPRYLIKTRGQQVTLSCSPISGHRSVSWYQQTPGQGLQFLFEYFSETQRNKGNFPGRFSGRQFSNSRSEMNVSTLELGDSALYLCASSPVSTSDTQYFGPGTRLTVL.

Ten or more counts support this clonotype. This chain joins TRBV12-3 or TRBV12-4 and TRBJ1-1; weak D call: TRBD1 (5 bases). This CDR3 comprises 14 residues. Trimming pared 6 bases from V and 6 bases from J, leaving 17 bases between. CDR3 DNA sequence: TGTGCCAGCAGCCCATGGGGGGTTTCCGCTGAAGCTTTCTTT. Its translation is CASSPWGVSAEAFF.

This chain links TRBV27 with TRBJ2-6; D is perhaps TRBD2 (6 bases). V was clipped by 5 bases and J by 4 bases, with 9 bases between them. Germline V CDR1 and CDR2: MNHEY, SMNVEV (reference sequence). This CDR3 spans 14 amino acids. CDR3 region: CASSRGGGANVLTF. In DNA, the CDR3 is TGTGCCAGCAGTCGTGGGGGGGGGGCCAACGTCCTGACTTTC.

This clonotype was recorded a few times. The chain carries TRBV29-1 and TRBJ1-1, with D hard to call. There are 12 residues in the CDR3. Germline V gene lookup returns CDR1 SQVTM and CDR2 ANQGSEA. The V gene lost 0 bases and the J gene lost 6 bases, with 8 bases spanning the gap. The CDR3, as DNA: TGCAGCGTTGAAGATAACGTAGCTGAAGCTTTCTTT. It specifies CSVEDNVAEAFF.